The 22 T cell receptor beta chains presented below share a single source sample, sequenced in a study of beta chain features in type 1 diabetes. The antigens for these receptors are not known. Expressed TCRB transcripts were sequenced because the entire RNA isolate underwent reverse transcription. Profiling relied on immunoSEQ multiplex PCR, and the TCRdb table lists in-frame clones only, not all of them. This table has approximately 15,000 clones, 65% to 85% appearing once. The study's findings and limits: Moderate yet significant TCRB CDR3 shortening was seen in Type 1 diabetes patients in all four CD4+ subsets.

Sequences were obtained from stem cell memory CD4+ T cells from blood. The receptors were sampled from a young woman with type 1 diabetes.

The chain links TRBV7-2 to TRBJ2-1; D might be TRBD1 (6 bases). V was cut by 0 bases and J by 4 bases, with 10 bases left in between. This CDR3 is built from 15 residues. The germline gives CDR1 SGHTA, CDR2 FQGNSA. DNA of the CDR3: TGTGCCAGCAGCTTAGCCAGGGGTACTTACAATGAGCAGTTCTTC. Amino acid sequence: CASSLARGTYNEQFF.

The rearrangement uses TRBV19 and TRBJ2-1; the match to TRBD2 covers 7 bases. The CDR3 spans 14 residues. Germline CDR1 and CDR2: LNHDA and SQIVND (reference sequence). The V segment lost 7 bases and the J segment 3 bases; nucleotides outside the gene matches: 6. Here the CDR3 DNA reads TGTGCCAGTAAAAGGTCGGGGGGCTACAATGAGCAGTTCTTC. This sequence encodes CASKRSGGYNEQFF.

This chain uses TRBV5-1 with TRBJ2-6, with 11 bases matching TRBD1. The CDR3 has 18 residues. From germline, CDR1 is SGHRS and CDR2 YFSETQ. The trim removed 0 bases at V and 2 bases at J, leaving 4 bases unmatched. The CDR3 sequence is CASSLVGQGAAGANVLTF. DNA of the CDR3: TGCGCCAGCAGCTTGGTAGGACAGGGGGCAGCTGGGGCCAACGTCCTGACTTTC. Using reference TRBV5-1 and TRBJ2-6 for the parts outside the CDR3, the full variable domain is KAGVTQTPRYLIKTRGQQVTLSCSPISGHRSVSWYQQTPGQGLQFLFEYFSETQRNKGNFPGRFSGRQFSNSRSEMNVSTLELGDSALYLCASSLVGQGAAGANVLTFGAGSRLTVL.

V gene TRBV9 combines with J gene TRBJ2-1; 13 bases line up with TRBD2. V lost 3 bases, J lost 3 bases, and 9 bases stayed unmatched. CDR3 length: 18 residues. Germline V CDR1 and CDR2: SGDLS, YYNGEE. CDR3 protein: CASSARGTSGKGYNEQFF. The CDR3, as DNA: TGTGCCAGCAGCGCAAGAGGGACTAGCGGGAAAGGCTACAATGAGCAGTTCTTC. Full variable domain (missing parts from reference TRBV9 and TRBJ2-1): DSGVTQTPKHLITATGQRVTLRCSPRSGDLSVYWYQQSLDQGLQFLIQYYNGEERAKGNILERFSAQQFPDLHSELNLSSLELGDSALYFCASSARGTSGKGYNEQFFGPGTRLTVL.

The rearrangement links TRBV29-1 to TRBJ1-1; no definite D call. Germline CDR1 SQVTM, CDR2 ANQGSEA. Trimming removed 4 bases at V and 2 bases at J, with 8 bases between. CDR3 length: 12 amino acids. The CDR3, as DNA: TGCAGCGTTGGACGGGAAAACACTGAAGCTTTCTTT. Amino acid sequence: CSVGRENTEAFF.

Comment on this clone: One junction end does not reproduce the germline sequence, and a read error may be involved. The V gene is TRBV30, the J gene TRBJ2-1; TRBD1 agrees at 8 bases. Germline values: CDR1 GTSNPN, CDR2 SVGIG (reference sequence). The CDR3 loop spans 16 amino acids. CDR3 region: CAWSPPQGASYSEQFF. CDR3 coding DNA: TGTGCCTGGAGCCCACCTCAGGGGGCTTCCTACAGTGAGCAGTTCTTC.

The chain recombines TRBV5-6 with TRBJ2-1; 8 bases fit TRBD2. Germline lookup yields CDR1 SGHDT and CDR2 YYEEEE. V shed 3 bases and J 10 bases; nucleotides not matched to a gene: 12. The CDR3 spans 15 residues. The CDR3, as DNA: TGTGCCAGCAGCTGGGGAGGGCTAGCGGGTCGGGAGCAGTTCTTC. Its protein product is CASSWGGLAGREQFF.

This clone was observed a handful of times. The chain is built from TRBV23-1 and TRBJ2-2; D perhaps matches TRBD2 (5 bases). TRBV23-1 belongs to the ORF category, with a function that is uncertain. This CDR3 region has 20 residues. V lost 8 bases to trimming and J lost 4 bases, with 32 bases between them. The CDR3 loop is CASSFVWPGSPGWSTGELFF. In nucleotides, the CDR3 is TGCGCCAGCTCTTTTGTCTGGCCGGGGTCCCCGGGCTGGAGCACCGGGGAGCTGTTTTTT.

This clone was seen more than once but under ten times. The V and J genes are TRBV11-2 and TRBJ2-2; D is ambiguous. The length of the CDR3 is 14 residues. V lost 2 bases to trimming and J lost 6 bases, with 10 bases between them. Germline assignment: CDR1 SGHAT and CDR2 FQNNGV. CDR3 sequence: CASSLSTGSGELFF. In DNA form, the CDR3 reads TGTGCCAGCAGCTTAAGTACGGGTTCCGGGGAGCTGTTTTTT.

In its sample, this clone was seen a few times. The chain is built from TRBV7-2 and TRBJ2-7; 11 nucleotides match TRBD2. CDR3 length: 15 residues. The germline V gene has CDR1 SGHTA and CDR2 FQGNSA. V was clipped by 2 bases and J by 4 bases; unmatched bases: 4. The CDR3 DNA sequence: TGTGCCAGCAGCTTAAGAGGGACTAGCGGATACGAGCAGTACGTC. This translates into CASSLRGTSGYEQYV.

The rearrangement joins TRBV2 to TRBJ1-2; D perhaps matches TRBD1 (6 bases). The CDR3 totals 11 residues. Germline V gives CDR1 SNHLY, CDR2 FYNNEI. Deletions cut 7 bases from V and 4 bases from J, with 7 bases between. The CDR3 nucleotides are TGTGCCAGCACCAGGGGCTATGGCTACACCTTC. Its protein product is CASTRGYGYTF.

V gene TRBV10-3 combines with J gene TRBJ2-1; 8 bases align to TRBD2. The CDR3 length is 14 residues. V lost 4 bases and J lost 5; bases outside the gene matches: 4. Germline values: CDR1 ENHRY, CDR2 SYGVKD. The CDR3 spells CAISATGGHNEQFF. The DNA of the CDR3 is TGTGCCATCAGTGCTACGGGAGGGCACAATGAGCAGTTCTTC.

J is TRBJ2-1 and V is TRBV5-1, with 8 bases fitting TRBD2. CDR1 is SGHRS and CDR2 is YFSETQ in the germline V gene. The CDR3 runs to 12 residues. V lost 3 bases and J lost 9; bases outside the gene matches: 2. CDR3 region: CASSSSGSEQFF. CDR3 coding DNA: TGCGCCAGCAGCTCGAGCGGGAGTGAGCAGTTCTTC.

The CDR3 nucleotides read TGTGCCAGCAGCCAGGGGCTAGCGAGCACCGGGGAGCTGTTTTTT. This codes for CASSQGLASTGELFF. The chain uses TRBV14 and TRBJ2-2; perhaps TRBD2 as D (6 bases). CDR3 length: 15 residues. Germline CDR1 is SGHDN and CDR2 is FVKESK. Trimming pared 3 bases from V and 4 bases from J, leaving 12 bases between.

The chain carries TRBV7-9 and TRBJ2-1; tentative D call: TRBD2 (5 bases). The CDR3 covers 14 residues. Trimming pared 2 bases from V and 0 bases from J, leaving 5 bases between. The germline V gene encodes CDR1 SEHNR and CDR2 FQNEAQ (reference sequence). CDR3 DNA sequence: TGTGCCAGCAGCTTAACTAGCTCCTACAATGAGCAGTTCTTC. Residues: CASSLTSSYNEQFF.

The V gene is TRBV5-4, the J gene TRBJ2-7, with D possibly matching TRBD1 (6 bases). V dropped 4 bases and J dropped 4 bases, with 9 bases sitting between them. CDR3 size: 12 residues. Germline CDR1 reads SGHNT; CDR2 reads YYREEE (reference sequence). This CDR3 reads CASSLTGYEQYF. CDR3 DNA: TGTGCCAGCAGCCTCACAGGGTACGAGCAGTACTTC.

The chain joins TRBV6-5 to TRBJ2-7; D is perhaps TRBD1 (5 bases). This CDR3 is built from 13 residues. V gave up 5 bases and J gave up 3 bases, with 11 bases separating them. CDR1 is MNHEY and CDR2 is SVGAGI in the germline V gene. The CDR3 region is CASSSDSFYEQYF. CDR3 sequence (DNA): TGTGCCAGCAGTAGCGACAGCTTCTACGAGCAGTACTTC.

The chain is built from TRBV29-1 and TRBJ2-1, with TRBD2 matching over 16 bases. This CDR3 spans 22 amino acids. Germline CDR1 is SQVTM and CDR2 is ANQGSEA. The V and J ends lost 0 bases and 0 bases, in that order; junction bases with no gene match: 14. CDR3 nucleotides: TGCAGCGTTGAAGAACGAATCCGGGGACTAGCGGGAGGGCCCAGCTCCTACAATGAGCAGTTCTTC. Translation: CSVEERIRGLAGGPSSYNEQFF.

This rearrangement joins TRBV10-3 to TRBJ2-3; 12 bases line up with TRBD2. V gave up 2 bases and J gave up 0 bases; unmatched junction bases: 0. Germline V CDR1 and CDR2: ENHRY, SYGVKD. The CDR3 is 16 amino acids. The DNA of the CDR3 is TGTGCCATCAGTGAGGGGACTAGCGGGAGCACAGATACGCAGTATTTT. Translated: CAISEGTSGSTDTQYF.

Only a few counts were recorded for this clone. J is TRBJ2-7 and V is TRBV19; 10 bases map to TRBD1. Germline-derived CDR1 and CDR2 are LNHDA and SQIVND (reference sequence). The V and J ends lost 5 bases and 0 bases, in that order; junction bases with no gene match: 4. This CDR3 region has 15 residues. CDR3 DNA sequence: TGTGCCAGTAGTGGGGACAGGGGATTCTCCTACGAGCAGTACTTC. Encoded protein: CASSGDRGFSYEQYF.

This clone was picked up a small number of times. V is TRBV7-9 and J is TRBJ2-1; 10 bases agree with TRBD1. The CDR3 spans 16 residues. Germline V gives CDR1 SEHNR, CDR2 FQNEAQ (reference sequence). V lost 4 bases to trimming and J lost 9 bases; unmatched junction nucleotides: 12. This chain's CDR3 is CASSSPGTGVIPEQFF. The CDR3 coding sequence is TGTGCCAGCAGCTCCCCCGGGACAGGGGTAATTCCTGAGCAGTTCTTC. The full variable domain, in which reference TRBV7-9 and TRBJ2-1 provide the parts outside the CDR3, is DTGVSQNPRHKITKRGQNVTFRCDPISEHNRLYWYRQTLGQGPEFLTYFQNEAQLEKSRLLSDRFSAERPKGSFSTLEIQRTEQGDSAMYLCASSSPGTGVIPEQFFGPGTRLTVL.

This clone appeared a few times. The gene calls are TRBV2 and TRBJ2-7, with TRBD1 identical over 10 bases. Germline CDR1 SNHLY, CDR2 FYNNEI. J gave up 6 bases and V 9 bases, and 8 bases lay outside the gene matches. There are 13 residues in the CDR3. In DNA form, the CDR3 reads TGTGCCAGTATGGGACAGGGGCCTAGCGAGCAGTACTTC. This gives the protein CASMGQGPSEQYF.